A single sample gave rise to the 15 T cell receptor beta chains below, sequenced in a study of blood T cells in healthy people across ages. The second PCR ran about 6 to 12 cycles with a sample-barcoded 5' primer and J-beta primers. TCRdb re-called the 5' RACE reads with MiXCR, one entry per CDR3 protein. The profile shows about 1.5 million distinct CDR3 sequences, around 40% of them singletons. Sequencing was done on a sample of blood. Receptors originate from a woman aged 18 to 35 in good health.

The chain links TRBV4-2 to TRBJ2-1; possible D gene TRBD1, 6 bases. The DNA matches TRBJ2-7 better at its end, which makes the J call doubtful. CDR3 length: 15 residues. Germline values: CDR1 LGHNA, CDR2 YNFKEQ. CDR3 in DNA: TGTGCCAGCAGCCAACTGACAGGCACCTACAATGAGCAGTACTTC. Protein sequence: CASSQLTGTYNEQYF.

The chain employs TRBV7-8 and TRBJ2-5; 8 bases match TRBD1. The better agreement between TRBJ2-7 and the DNA end casts doubt on the J call. Per germline, CDR1 SGHVS and CDR2 FQNEAQ. This CDR3 comprises 15 residues. CDR3 in amino acids: CASSLERTGRNEQYF. CDR3 nucleotide sequence: TGTGCCAGCAGCTTAGAGAGGACAGGGAGGAACGAGCAGTACTTC.

This clonotype was seen more than once but under ten times. V is TRBV12-3 or TRBV12-4 and J is TRBJ2-1; 8 bases are a match to TRBD2. The CDR3 totals 15 residues. The V gene end was trimmed by 5 bases and the J gene end by 0 bases; junction bases not matched to a gene: 3. In DNA form, the CDR3 reads TGTGCCAGCAGTGGCGGGGGGAGCTCCTACAATGAGCAGTTCTTC. Residues: CASSGGGSSYNEQFF.

The chain combines TRBV27 with TRBJ2-1; a weak D match, TRBD2 (6 bases). CDR1 is MNHEY and CDR2 is SMNVEV in the germline V gene (reference sequence). Deletions cut 0 bases from V and 1 base from J, with 10 bases between. The CDR3 sequence is 16 residues long. The CDR3 spells CASSLSIGGSYNEQFF. CDR3 sequence (DNA): TGTGCCAGCAGTTTATCCATAGGAGGGTCCTACAATGAGCAGTTCTTC.

This chain uses TRBV20-1 with TRBJ2-3, with 14 bases aligning to TRBD2. The CDR3 loop spans 16 amino acids. V was clipped by 1 base and J by 6 bases; unmatched bases: 6. Germline V lookup: CDR1 DFQATT, CDR2 SNEGSKA (reference sequence). The CDR3 nucleotides are TGCAGTGCTAGAGGCGTGCGACTAGCGGGGGGGGATACGCAGTATTTT. Amino acid sequence: CSARGVRLAGGDTQYF.

V is TRBV20-1 and J is TRBJ1-2; D is ambiguous. CDR1 is DFQATT and CDR2 is SNEGSKA in the germline V gene (reference sequence). The V end was cut by 7 bases, the J end by 8 bases, with 14 bases between. The CDR3 extends over 11 amino acids. The CDR3: CSGAGRNGYTF. The CDR3 DNA reads as TGCAGTGGGGCGGGGAGGAACGGCTACACCTTC.

This clonotype has more than one count but fewer than ten. This chain uses TRBV7-9 with TRBJ1-2, with 9 bases matching TRBD1. This CDR3 has 13 amino acids. Germline values: CDR1 SEHNR, CDR2 FQNEAQ (reference sequence). V dropped 8 bases and J dropped 8; count of bases not matched to a gene: 9. CDR3 sequence (DNA): TGTGCCAGCTTCTCGGGACAGGGTGTCGGCTACACCTTC. It yields the protein CASFSGQGVGYTF.

The V and J genes are TRBV3-1 and TRBJ2-1; D ambiguous. This CDR3 has 17 amino acids. Trimming stripped 2 bases from V and 9 bases from J, with 23 bases between. CDR1 is LGHDT and CDR2 is YNNKEL in the germline V gene (reference sequence). Here the CDR3 reads CASSQLGPALSSAEQFF. The CDR3 DNA is TGTGCCAGCAGCCAACTTGGACCGGCCCTTTCTTCGGCTGAGCAGTTCTTC.

The gene calls are TRBV27 and TRBJ2-1, with TRBD2 identical over 7 bases. The ends lost 3 bases at V and 10 bases at J; junction bases unmatched: 9. CDR3 length: 14 residues. The germline CDR1 and CDR2 sequences are MNHEY and SMNVEV (reference sequence). The chain's CDR3 is CASSFRTGGIEQFF. CDR3 in DNA: TGTGCCAGCAGTTTCCGGACGGGAGGTATCGAGCAGTTCTTC.

This sequence joins TRBV2 and TRBJ2-1; 14 positions match TRBD2. Trimming removed 6 bases from V and 4 bases from J; junction bases left unmatched: 8. The germline CDR1 and CDR2 sequences are SNHLY and FYNNEI. The CDR3 runs 17 residues. The CDR3 spells CASRGTSGGAVYNEQFF. The CDR3 bases are TGTGCCAGCAGAGGGACTAGCGGGGGAGCCGTATACAATGAGCAGTTCTTC.

Worth noting for this clonotype: At one end, the junction sequence differs from germline, possibly due to a read error. This sequence joins TRBV6-5 and TRBJ2-7; 8 bases fit TRBD2. Germline V lookup: CDR1 MNHEY, CDR2 SVGAGI. This CDR3 is 12 amino acids long. The chain's CDR3 is CTSRGGSYEQYF. The CDR3 DNA is TGTACCAGCCGGGGGGGCTCCTACGAGCAGTACTTC.

This clonotype was picked up a small number of times. CDR3 residues: CASSLGTGGNYEQYF. CDR3 nucleotides: TGTGCCAGCAGTTTGGGTACAGGGGGAAACTACGAGCAGTACTTC. This rearrangement joins TRBV27 to TRBJ2-7, with 8 bases lining up with TRBD1. V lost 3 bases and J lost 3; bases outside the gene matches: 7. The CDR3 is made up of 15 amino acids. The germline gives CDR1 MNHEY, CDR2 SMNVEV (reference sequence).

This clonotype was seen a handful of times. The chain has TRBV7-9 and TRBJ2-5; no clear D gene. The CDR3 extends over 15 amino acids. Germline CDR1 is SEHNR and CDR2 is FQNEAQ (reference sequence). The V and J ends lost 1 base and 2 bases respectively, with 11 bases between them. This CDR3 reads CASSLGVTTQETQYF. The DNA for the CDR3 is TGTGCCAGCAGCTTAGGGGTCACAACTCAAGAGACCCAGTACTTC.

The V call is TRBV6-1, the J call TRBJ2-3; TRBD2 matches at 12 bases. V lost 6 bases and J lost 2; bases outside the gene matches: 12. Germline-derived CDR1 and CDR2 are MNHNS and SASEGT. The length of the CDR3 is 18 residues. The CDR3 loop reads CASSPPGGLAGITDTQYF. In nucleotides, the CDR3 is TGTGCCAGCAGCCCGCCCGGAGGACTAGCGGGAATCACAGATACGCAGTATTTT.

This clonotype was recorded a few times. V usage is TRBV10-3 and J usage is TRBJ2-5; tentatively, D is TRBD1 or TRBD2 (6 bases each). Germline values: CDR1 ENHRY, CDR2 SYGVKD. CDR3 length: 13 residues. The V end was cut by 6 bases, the J end by 4 bases, with 12 bases between. The CDR3 loop is CAIRGGETETQYF. The CDR3 DNA sequence: TGTGCCATCAGGGGGGGCGAGACAGAGACCCAGTACTTC.